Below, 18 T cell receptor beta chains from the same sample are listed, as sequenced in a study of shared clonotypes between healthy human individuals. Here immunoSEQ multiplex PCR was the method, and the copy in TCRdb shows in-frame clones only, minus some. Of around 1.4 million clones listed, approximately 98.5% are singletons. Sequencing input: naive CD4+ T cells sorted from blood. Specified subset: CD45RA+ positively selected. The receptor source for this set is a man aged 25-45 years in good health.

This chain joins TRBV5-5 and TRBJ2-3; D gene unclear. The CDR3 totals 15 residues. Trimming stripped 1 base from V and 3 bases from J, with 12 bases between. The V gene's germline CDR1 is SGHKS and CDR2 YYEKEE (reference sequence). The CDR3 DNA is TGTGCCAGCAGCTTGTTTCGACAAGGGACAGATACGCAGTATTTT. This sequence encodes CASSLFRQGTDTQYF.

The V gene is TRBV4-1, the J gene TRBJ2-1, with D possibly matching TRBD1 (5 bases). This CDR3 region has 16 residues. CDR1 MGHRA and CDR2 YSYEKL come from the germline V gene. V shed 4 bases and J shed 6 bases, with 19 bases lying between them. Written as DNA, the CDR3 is TGCGCCAGCAGCCCAGGAAGGGGTGGCCTACTCAATGAGCAGTTCTTC. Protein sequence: CASSPGRGGLLNEQFF.

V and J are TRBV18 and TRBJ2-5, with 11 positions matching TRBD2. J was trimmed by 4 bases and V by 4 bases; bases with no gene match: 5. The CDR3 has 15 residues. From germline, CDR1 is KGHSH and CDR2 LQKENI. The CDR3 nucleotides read TGTGCCAGCTCACTGACTAGCGGGATGGTAGAGACCCAGTACTTC. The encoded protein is CASSLTSGMVETQYF. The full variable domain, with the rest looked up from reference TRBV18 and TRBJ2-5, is NAGVMQNPRHLVRRRGQEARLRCSPMKGHSHVYWYRQLPEEGLKFMVYLQKENIIDESGMPKERFSAEFPKEGPSILRIQQVVRGDSAAYFCASSLTSGMVETQYFGPGTRLLVL.

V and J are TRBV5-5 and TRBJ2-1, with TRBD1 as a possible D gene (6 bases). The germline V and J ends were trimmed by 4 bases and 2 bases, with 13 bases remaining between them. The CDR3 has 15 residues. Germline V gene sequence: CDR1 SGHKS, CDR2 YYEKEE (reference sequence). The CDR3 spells CASSMDSPPYNEQFF. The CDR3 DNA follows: TGTGCCAGCAGCATGGACAGTCCCCCCTACAATGAGCAGTTCTTC.

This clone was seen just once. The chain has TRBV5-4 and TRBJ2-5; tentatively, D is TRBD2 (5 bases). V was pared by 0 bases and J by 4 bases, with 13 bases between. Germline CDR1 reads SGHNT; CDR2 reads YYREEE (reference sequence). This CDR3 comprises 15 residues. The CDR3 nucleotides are TGTGCCAGCAGCTTGGCCCCCGGAGGTTTAGAGACCCAGTACTTC. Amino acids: CASSLAPGGLETQYF.

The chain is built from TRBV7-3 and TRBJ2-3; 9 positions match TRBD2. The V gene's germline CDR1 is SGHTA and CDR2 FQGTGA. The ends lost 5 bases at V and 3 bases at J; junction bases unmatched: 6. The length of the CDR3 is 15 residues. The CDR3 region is CASSISGRITDTQYF. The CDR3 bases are TGTGCCAGCAGCATTAGCGGGAGAATAACAGATACGCAGTATTTT. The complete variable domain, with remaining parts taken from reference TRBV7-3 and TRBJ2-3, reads GAGVSQTPSNKVTEKGKYVELRCDPISGHTALYWYRQSLGQGPEFLIYFQGTGAADDSGLPNDRFFAVRPEGSVSTLKIQRTERGDSAVYLCASSISGRITDTQYFGPGTRLTVL.

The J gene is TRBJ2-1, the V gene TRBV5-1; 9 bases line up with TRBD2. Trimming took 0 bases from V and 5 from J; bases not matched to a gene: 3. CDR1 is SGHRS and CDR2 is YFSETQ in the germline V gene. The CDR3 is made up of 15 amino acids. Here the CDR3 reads CASSLGLADHNEQFF. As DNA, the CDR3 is TGCGCCAGCAGCTTGGGACTAGCGGATCACAATGAGCAGTTCTTC.

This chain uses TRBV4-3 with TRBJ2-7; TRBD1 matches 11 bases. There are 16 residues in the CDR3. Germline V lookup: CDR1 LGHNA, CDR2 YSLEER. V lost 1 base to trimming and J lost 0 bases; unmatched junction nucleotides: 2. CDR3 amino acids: CASSQGTGGASYEQYF. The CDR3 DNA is TGCGCCAGCAGCCAAGGGACAGGGGGCGCCTCCTACGAGCAGTACTTC.

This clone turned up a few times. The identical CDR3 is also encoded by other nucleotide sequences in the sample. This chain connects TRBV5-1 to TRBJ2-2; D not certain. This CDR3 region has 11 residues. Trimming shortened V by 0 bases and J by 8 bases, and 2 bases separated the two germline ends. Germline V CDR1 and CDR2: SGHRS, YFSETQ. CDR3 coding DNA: TGCGCCAGCAGCTTGGAAGGGGAGCTGTTTTTT. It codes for CASSLEGELFF.

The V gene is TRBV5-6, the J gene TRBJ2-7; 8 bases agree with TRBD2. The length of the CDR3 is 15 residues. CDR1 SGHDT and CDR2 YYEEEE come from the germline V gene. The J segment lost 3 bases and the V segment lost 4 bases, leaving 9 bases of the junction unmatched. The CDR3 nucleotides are TGTGCCAGCAGCGGCGGGGGGCAGTCCGTCTACGAGCAGTACTTC. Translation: CASSGGGQSVYEQYF.

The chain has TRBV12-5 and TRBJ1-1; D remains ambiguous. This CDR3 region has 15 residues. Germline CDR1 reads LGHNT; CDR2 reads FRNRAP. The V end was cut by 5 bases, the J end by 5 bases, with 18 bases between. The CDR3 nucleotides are TGTGCTAGTGGTCTCGTTTTGTTGGAAGGGACTGAAGCTTTCTTT. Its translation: CASGLVLLEGTEAFF.

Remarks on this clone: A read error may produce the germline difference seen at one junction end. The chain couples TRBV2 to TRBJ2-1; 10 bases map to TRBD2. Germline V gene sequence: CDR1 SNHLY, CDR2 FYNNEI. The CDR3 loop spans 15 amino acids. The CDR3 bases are TGTGCCAGCAGTAAAGCGGGAGGGGGAGACAATGAGCAGTTCTTC. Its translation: CASSKAGGGDNEQFF.

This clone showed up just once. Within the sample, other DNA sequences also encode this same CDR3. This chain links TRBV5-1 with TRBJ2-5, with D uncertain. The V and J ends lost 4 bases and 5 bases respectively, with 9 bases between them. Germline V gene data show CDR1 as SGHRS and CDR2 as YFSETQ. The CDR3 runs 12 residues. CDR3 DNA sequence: TGCGCCAGCAGCCCGACCCAGGAGACCCAGTACTTC. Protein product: CASSPTQETQYF.

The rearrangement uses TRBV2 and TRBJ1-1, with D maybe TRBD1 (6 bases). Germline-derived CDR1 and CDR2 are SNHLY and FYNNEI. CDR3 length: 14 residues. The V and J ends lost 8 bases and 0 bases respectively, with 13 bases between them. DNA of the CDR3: TGTGCCAGCGTTGTATCAGGGGTGAACACTGAAGCTTTCTTT. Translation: CASVVSGVNTEAFF.

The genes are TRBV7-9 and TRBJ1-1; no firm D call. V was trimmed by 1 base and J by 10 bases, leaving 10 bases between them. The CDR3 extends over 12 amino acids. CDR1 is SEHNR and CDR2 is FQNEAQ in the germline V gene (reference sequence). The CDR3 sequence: CASSLVTAGAFF. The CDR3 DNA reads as TGTGCCAGCAGCTTAGTTACCGCAGGAGCTTTCTTT.

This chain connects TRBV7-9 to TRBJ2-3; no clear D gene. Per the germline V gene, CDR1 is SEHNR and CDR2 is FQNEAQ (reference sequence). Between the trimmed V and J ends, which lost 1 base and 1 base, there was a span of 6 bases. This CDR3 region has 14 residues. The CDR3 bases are TGTGCCAGCAGCTTAGTAACAGGCACAGATACGCAGTATTTT. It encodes CASSLVTGTDTQYF.

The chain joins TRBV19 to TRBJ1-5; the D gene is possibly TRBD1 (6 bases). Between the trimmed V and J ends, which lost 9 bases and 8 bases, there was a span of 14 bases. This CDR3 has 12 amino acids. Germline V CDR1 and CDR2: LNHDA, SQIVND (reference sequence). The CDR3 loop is CASTEGGKPQHF. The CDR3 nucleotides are TGTGCCAGCACCGAGGGGGGAAAGCCCCAGCATTTT.

Here the CDR3 DNA reads TGTGCCATCAGTGAGCCGACAGGGGGCAATGGCTACACCTTC. This encodes CAISEPTGGNGYTF. This sequence joins TRBV10-3 and TRBJ1-2, with 10 nucleotides matching TRBD1. The V segment lost 2 bases and the J segment 6 bases; nucleotides outside the gene matches: 3. Per germline, CDR1 ENHRY and CDR2 SYGVKD. The CDR3 is 14 residues long.